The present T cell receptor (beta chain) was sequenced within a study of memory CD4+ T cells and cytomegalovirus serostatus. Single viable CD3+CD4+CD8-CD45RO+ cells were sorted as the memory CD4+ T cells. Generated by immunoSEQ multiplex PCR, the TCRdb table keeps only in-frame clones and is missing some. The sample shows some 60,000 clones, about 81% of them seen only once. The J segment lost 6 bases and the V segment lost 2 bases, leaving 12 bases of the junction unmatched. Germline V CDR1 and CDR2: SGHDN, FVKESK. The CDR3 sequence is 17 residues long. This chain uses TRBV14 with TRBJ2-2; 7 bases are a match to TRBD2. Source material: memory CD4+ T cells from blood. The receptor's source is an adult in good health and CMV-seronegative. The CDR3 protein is CASSQREASGIPGELFF. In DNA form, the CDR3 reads TGTGCCAGCAGCCAAAGAGAGGCTAGCGGAATCCCCGGGGAGCTGTTTTTT.